This T cell receptor beta chain was sequenced in a study of radiotherapy plus CTLA-4 blockade in lung cancer. J was trimmed by 0 bases and V by 3 bases; bases with no gene match: 1. CDR1 is KGHSH, CDR2 LQKENI, per germline. CDR3 length: 14 amino acids. Here immunoSEQ multiplex PCR was the method, and the copy in TCRdb shows in-frame clones only, minus some. Of some 110,000 clones in the sample, approximately 80% were seen once. The TCR comes from a human donor with non-small cell lung cancer who had a partial response to radiotherapy plus ipilimumab. The V gene is TRBV18, the J gene TRBJ1-1; 7 bases are a match to TRBD1. The sample was peripheral blood, taken from a patient treated with radiotherapy plus ipilimumab. CDR3 in DNA: TGTGCCAGCTCACCGGGACAGATGAACACTGAAGCTTTCTTT. It is translated as CASSPGQMNTEAFF.